The entry that follows covers one TCR beta chain sequence. Naive CD8 cells lacked CD45RO and underwent positive selection for CCR7, leaving out terminally differentiated effector memory CD45RA+ cells. Each subset's genomic DNA was shared equally among a number of immunoSEQ plates. Measured with immunoSEQ multiplex PCR; TCRdb has only the in-frame clones, and not every one. The sample has about 1,800,000 clones, approximately 94% seen once. These data come from a study of shared clonotypes between healthy human individuals. V dropped 8 bases and J dropped 7 bases, with 17 bases sitting between them. The V gene's germline CDR1 is MNHEY and CDR2 SVGAGI. The CDR3 is made up of 14 amino acids.

The sample consisted of naive CD8+ T cells sorted from blood. The rearrangement links TRBV6-5 to TRBJ2-2; D unclear. The TCR originated in a man aged 18 to 29 in good health. In DNA form, the CDR3 reads TGTGCCAGCCTTACGCCCAGCAGAGGCGGGGAGCTGTTTTTT. Protein product: CASLTPSRGGELFF.